The T cell receptor (beta chain) described here comes from a study of blood T cell repertoires in COVID-19. In the authors' workflow: Estimation of nucleated cell counts was performed using reference gene primer amplification. Sequencing was performed with immunoSEQ multiplex PCR; in TCRdb, only in-frame clones are kept and a portion is missing. Clonal size and the V and J genes are those of that table, whereas D and trimming came from the DNA. The table shows fewer than 500,000 clones, with roughly 90% occurring only once. Germline values: CDR1 SGHNT, CDR2 YENEEA. The CDR3 sequence is 14 residues long. V lost 3 bases, J lost 5 bases, and 3 bases stayed unmatched.

The chain joins TRBV11-3 to TRBJ2-3; 9 bases fit TRBD2. The TCR comes from a woman aged 25 to 39 with acute COVID-19. The sequenced sample consisted of PBMCs or T cells enriched from blood (not recorded which). CDR3 bases: TGTGCCAGCAGCTTGCGGGGGGGCTTAGATACGCAGTATTTT. Protein product: CASSLRGGLDTQYF.